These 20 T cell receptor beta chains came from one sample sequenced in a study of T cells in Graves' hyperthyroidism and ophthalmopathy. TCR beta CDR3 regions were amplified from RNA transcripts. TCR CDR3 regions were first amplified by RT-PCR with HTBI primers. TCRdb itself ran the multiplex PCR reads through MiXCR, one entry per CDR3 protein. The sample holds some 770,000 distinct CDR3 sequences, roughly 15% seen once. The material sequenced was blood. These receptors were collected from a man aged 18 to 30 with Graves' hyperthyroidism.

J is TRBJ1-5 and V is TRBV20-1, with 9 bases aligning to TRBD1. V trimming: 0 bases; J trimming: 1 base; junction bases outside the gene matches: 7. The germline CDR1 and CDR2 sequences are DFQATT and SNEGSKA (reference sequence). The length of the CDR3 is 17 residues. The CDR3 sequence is CSARDGGTGKSNQPQHF. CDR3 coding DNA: TGCAGTGCTAGAGATGGCGGGACAGGGAAAAGCAATCAGCCCCAGCATTTT.

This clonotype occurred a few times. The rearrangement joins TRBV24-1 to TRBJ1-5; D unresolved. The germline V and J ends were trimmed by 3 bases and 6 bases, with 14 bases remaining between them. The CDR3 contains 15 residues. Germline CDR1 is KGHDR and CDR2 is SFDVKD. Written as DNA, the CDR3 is TGTGCCACCAGTGATAAAGGCCATTCTCGTCAGCCCCAGCATTTT. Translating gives CATSDKGHSRQPQHF.

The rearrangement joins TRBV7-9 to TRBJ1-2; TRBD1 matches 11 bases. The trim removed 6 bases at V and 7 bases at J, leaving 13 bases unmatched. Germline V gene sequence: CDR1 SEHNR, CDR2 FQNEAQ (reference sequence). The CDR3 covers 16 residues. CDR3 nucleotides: TGTGCCAGCAGTTCGGACAGGGGGCTGATCGTTAGTGGCTACACCTTC. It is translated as CASSSDRGLIVSGYTF.

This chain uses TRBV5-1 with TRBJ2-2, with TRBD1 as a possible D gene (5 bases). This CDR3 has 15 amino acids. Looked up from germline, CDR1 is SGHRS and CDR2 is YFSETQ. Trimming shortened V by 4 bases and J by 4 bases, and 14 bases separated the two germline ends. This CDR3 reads CASSLYQGGTGELFF. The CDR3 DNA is TGCGCCAGCAGCCTGTACCAGGGCGGCACCGGGGAGCTGTTTTTT. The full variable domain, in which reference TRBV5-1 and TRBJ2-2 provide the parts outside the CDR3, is KAGVTQTPRYLIKTRGQQVTLSCSPISGHRSVSWYQQTPGQGLQFLFEYFSETQRNKGNFPGRFSGRQFSNSRSEMNVSTLELGDSALYLCASSLYQGGTGELFFGEGSRLTVL.

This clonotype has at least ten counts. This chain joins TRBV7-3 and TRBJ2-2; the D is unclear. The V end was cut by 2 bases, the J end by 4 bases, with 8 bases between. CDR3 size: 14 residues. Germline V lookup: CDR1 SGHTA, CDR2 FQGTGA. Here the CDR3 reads CASSLAHLTGELFF. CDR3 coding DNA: TGTGCCAGCAGCTTAGCCCACCTCACCGGGGAGCTGTTTTTT.

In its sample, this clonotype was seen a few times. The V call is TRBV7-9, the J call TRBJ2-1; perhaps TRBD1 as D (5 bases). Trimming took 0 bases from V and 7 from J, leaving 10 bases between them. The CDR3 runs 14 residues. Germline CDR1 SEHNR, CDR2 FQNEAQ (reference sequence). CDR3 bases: TGTGCCAGCAGCTTAGCAGGGGATAATAATGAGCAGTTCTTC. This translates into CASSLAGDNNEQFF.

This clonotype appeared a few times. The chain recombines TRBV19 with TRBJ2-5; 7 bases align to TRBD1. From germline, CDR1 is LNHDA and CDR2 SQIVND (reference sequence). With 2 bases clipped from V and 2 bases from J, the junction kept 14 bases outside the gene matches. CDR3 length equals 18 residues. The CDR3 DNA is TGTGCCAGTAGTATAAGGCTAACAGGGGCAGCCAAACAAGAGACCCAGTACTTC. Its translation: CASSIRLTGAAKQETQYF.

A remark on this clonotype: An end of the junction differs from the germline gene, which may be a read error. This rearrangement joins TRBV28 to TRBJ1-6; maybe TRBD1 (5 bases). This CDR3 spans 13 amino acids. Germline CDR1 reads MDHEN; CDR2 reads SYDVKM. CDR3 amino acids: CASSPGNNPPLHF. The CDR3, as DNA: TGTGCCAGCAGTCCAGGGAATAATCCACCCCTCCACTTT.

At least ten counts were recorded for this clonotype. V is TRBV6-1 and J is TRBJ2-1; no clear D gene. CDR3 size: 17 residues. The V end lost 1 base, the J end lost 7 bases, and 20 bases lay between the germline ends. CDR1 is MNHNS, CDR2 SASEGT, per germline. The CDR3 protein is CASSEGLRVGLLNEQFF. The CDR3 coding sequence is TGTGCCAGCAGTGAAGGGCTCCGGGTGGGTCTGCTGAATGAGCAGTTCTTC.

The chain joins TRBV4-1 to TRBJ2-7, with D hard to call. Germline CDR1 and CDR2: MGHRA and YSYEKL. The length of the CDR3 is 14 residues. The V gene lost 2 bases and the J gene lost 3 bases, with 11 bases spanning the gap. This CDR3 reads CASSQSGSDYEQYF. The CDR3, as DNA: TGCGCCAGCAGCCAATCAGGTTCCGACTACGAGCAGTACTTC.

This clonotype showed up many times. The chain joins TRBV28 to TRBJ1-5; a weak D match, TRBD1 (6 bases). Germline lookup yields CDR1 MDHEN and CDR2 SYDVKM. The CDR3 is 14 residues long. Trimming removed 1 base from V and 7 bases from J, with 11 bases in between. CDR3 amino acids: CASSLLGGWQPQHF. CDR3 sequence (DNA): TGTGCCAGCAGTTTATTGGGGGGCTGGCAGCCCCAGCATTTT. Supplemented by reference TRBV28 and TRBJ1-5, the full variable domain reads DVKVTQSSRYLVKRTGEKVFLECVQDMDHENMFWYRQDPGLGLRLIYFSYDVKMKEKGDIPEGYSVSREKKERFSLILESASTNQTSMYLCASSLLGGWQPQHFGDGTRLSIL.

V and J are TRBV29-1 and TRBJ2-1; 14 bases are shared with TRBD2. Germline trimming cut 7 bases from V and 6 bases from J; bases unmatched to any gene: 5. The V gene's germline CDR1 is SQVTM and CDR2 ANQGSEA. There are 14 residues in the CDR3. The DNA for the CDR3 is TGCAGCGGTGGGACTAGCGGGAGCACCAATGAGCAGTTCTTC. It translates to CSGGTSGSTNEQFF.

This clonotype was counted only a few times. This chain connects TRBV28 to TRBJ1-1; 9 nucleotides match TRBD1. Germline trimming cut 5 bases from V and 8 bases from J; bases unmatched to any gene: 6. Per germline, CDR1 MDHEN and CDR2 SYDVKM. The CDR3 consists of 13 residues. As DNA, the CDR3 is TGTGCCAGCAGTGACCGGGACAGGGACGAAGCTTTCTTT. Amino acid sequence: CASSDRDRDEAFF.

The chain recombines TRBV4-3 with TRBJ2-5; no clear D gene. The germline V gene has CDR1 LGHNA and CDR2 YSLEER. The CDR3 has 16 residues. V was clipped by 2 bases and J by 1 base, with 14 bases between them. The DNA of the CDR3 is TGCGCCAGCAGCCAAAAAAGACTGCGGTCCCAAGAGACCCAGTACTTC. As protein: CASSQKRLRSQETQYF.

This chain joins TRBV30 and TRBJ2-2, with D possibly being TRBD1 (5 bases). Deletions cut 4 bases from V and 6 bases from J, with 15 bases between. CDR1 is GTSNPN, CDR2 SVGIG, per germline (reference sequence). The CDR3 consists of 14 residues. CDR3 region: CAWMRDSLSGELFF. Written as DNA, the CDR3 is TGTGCCTGGATGAGAGACAGTCTCTCCGGGGAGCTGTTTTTT.

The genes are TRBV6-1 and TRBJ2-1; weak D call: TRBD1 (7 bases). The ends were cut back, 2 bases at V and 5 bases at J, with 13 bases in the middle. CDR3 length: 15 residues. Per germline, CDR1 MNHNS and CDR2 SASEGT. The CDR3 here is CASSEPGGWNNEQFF. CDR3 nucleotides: TGTGCCAGCAGTGAACCAGGGGGGTGGAACAATGAGCAGTTCTTC.

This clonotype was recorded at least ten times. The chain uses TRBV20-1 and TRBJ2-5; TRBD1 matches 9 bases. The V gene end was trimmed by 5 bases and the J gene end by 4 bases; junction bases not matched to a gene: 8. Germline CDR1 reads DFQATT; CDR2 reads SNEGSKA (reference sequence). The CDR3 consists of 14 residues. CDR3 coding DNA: TGCAGTGCTTCCGGGACAGGGATCGGAGAGACCCAGTACTTC. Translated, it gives CSASGTGIGETQYF.

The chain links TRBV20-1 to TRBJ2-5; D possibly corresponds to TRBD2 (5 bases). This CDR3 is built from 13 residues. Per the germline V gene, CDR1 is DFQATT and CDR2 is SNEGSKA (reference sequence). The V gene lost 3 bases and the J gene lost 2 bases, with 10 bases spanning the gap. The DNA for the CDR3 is TGCAGTGCTAGCGGAGCGGCTCAAGAGACCCAGTACTTC. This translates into CSASGAAQETQYF.

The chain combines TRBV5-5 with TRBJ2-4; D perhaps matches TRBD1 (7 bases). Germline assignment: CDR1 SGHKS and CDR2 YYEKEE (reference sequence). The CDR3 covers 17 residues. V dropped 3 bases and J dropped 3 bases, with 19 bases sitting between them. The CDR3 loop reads CASSSRGAGGLKNIQYF. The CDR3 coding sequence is TGTGCCAGCAGCTCCCGTGGGGCAGGGGGGCTCAAAAACATTCAGTACTTC.

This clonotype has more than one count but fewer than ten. The CDR3 spells CASSLTTSGSLHEGQYF. For the CDR3, the DNA is TGCGCCAGCAGCTTGACGACTAGCGGGAGTCTCCACGAGGGGCAGTATTTT. J is TRBJ2-3 and V is TRBV5-1; 12 nucleotides line up with TRBD2. J gave up 11 bases and V 1 base, and 14 bases lay outside the gene matches. This CDR3 has 17 amino acids. From germline, CDR1 is SGHRS and CDR2 YFSETQ. Full variable domain (outside the CDR3, taken from reference TRBV5-1 and TRBJ2-3): KAGVTQTPRYLIKTRGQQVTLSCSPISGHRSVSWYQQTPGQGLQFLFEYFSETQRNKGNFPGRFSGRQFSNSRSEMNVSTLELGDSALYLCASSLTTSGSLHEGQYFGPGTRLTVL.